A single T cell receptor beta chain is shown here with its context. What antigen it recognizes has not been identified. No base qualities exist here, and no much larger clone lies one base off it. The Qiagen DNeasy kit was used to extract genomic DNA from unsorted PBMCs and from the negatively selected CD4+ and CD8+ fractions. Amplification of TCR beta CDR3 regions was done by immunoSEQ multiplex PCR with primers that anneal to V and J segments. A synthetic immune receptor repertoire was used to minimize amplification bias, and any remaining bias was removed computationally after sequencing. Per the original workflow: Repertoire diversity was quantified as the Shannon entropy index using custom Python scripts. Unsorted, CD4+ and CD8+ repertoires were analyzed separately, except for combined analyses in which CD4+ and CD8+ sequences were merged in silico. A clone was considered expanded if an increase in frequency of at least 2-fold after treatment relative to C1D1 was found, and a pseudocount of 0.5 was applied to clones undetected at baseline. Singleton clones were defined as clones with 0 or 1 copy at C1D1, and non-singleton clones were defined as clones with 2 or more copies. Clones expanded in unsorted samples were annotated as CD4+, CD8+ or unknown by matching protein sequences in sorted samples from the same patient. Wilcoxon tests on paired samples were used to test changes in diversity from C1D1 to C4D1. The source is immuneACCESS, and TCRdb retained only in-frame sequences with V and J called. Part of the clones is not carried over; for the studies checked, unresolved V genes explain less than half of this, and the remainder is unexplained. V and J calls and clone size are as listed in that table; D and trimming were resolved from the DNA. The sample table contains 13,000 or so clones; only one count was recorded for approximately 81% of them. Of the sample, about 15% is held by the ten largest clones.

This record belongs to a study of PD-1 blockade in classical Hodgkin lymphoma (dated by TCRdb to 2020 to 2022). Notes on the research overall: Nivolumab dosing was 3 mg/kg intravenously every 2 weeks, continuing until either disease progression or unacceptable toxicity. A peripheral blood immune signature of response to PD-1 blockade in classical Hodgkin lymphoma was defined using TCR beta sequencing and CyTOF.

The CDR3, cysteine through phenylalanine, is 16 amino acids long. Just CDR3 DNA is preserved here, 48 bases in frame from base 1. The V end loses 6 bases and the J end loses 0 bases, and a stretch of 15 bases separates them. From the germline V gene, CDR1 is MGHDK and CDR2 is SYGVNS. Results the study describes overall, beyond this receptor: By C4D1, a significant rise was seen in CD4+ TCR diversity but not in CD8+ TCR diversity (p=0.0027 vs p=0.16), and the rise was most apparent among complete responders (p=0.02). Baseline diversity similar to that of newly diagnosed patients was observed in trial patients achieving complete response, whereas significantly lower diversity was observed in partial responders and progressors. Newly diagnosed patients were reported to have lower baseline TCR diversity than healthy donors, and relapsed/refractory patients were reported to have lower baseline TCR diversity still. Lower diversity was seen in patients whose nivolumab began less than 1 year after ASCT, and these patients were left out of later analyses so that immune reconstitution would not confound the results. The study covered only a single clinical trial cohort, and the causes of the repertoire differences, possibly disease activity or prior therapy, were still not defined.

The time point label here, explained by the study, means: cycle 4 day 1 (C4D1), after less than seven weeks of nivolumab. All trial patients had relapsed after autologous stem cell transplantation, with cohorts A, B and C differing in prior brentuximab vedotin exposure. The trial cohort included around 56 patients with relapsed/refractory classical Hodgkin lymphoma, and each patient had a best overall response of complete response, partial response or progressive disease. Trial patients were treated with single-agent nivolumab in the multi-cohort phase II CheckMate 205 trial. Best overall response was determined by an independent review committee according to the 2007 International Working Group response criteria. Trial PBMCs were collected immediately before nivolumab initiation (C1D1) and during therapy at cycle 2 day 1 and cycle 4 day 1. Peripheral blood was collected in 8 mL Vacutainer Cell Preparation Tubes, from which PBMCs were isolated by centrifugation and then cryopreserved.

Sample: peripheral blood mononuclear cells (PBMCs), taken before the fourth cycle of nivolumab. The sequence derives from a human donor with classical Hodgkin lymphoma. The rearranged chain carries TRBV25-1 and TRBJ1-3, with the D segment identity uncertain. The CDR3 sequence is CASRRTRTRSGNTIYF. The DNA sequence is TGTGCCAGCAGACGAACCCGAACACGCTCTGGAAACACCATATATTTT.